This T cell receptor beta chain came from a study of shared clonotypes between healthy human individuals. CD8 memory merged CD45RO+ with CCR7-negative CD45RA+ TemRA cells. The germline CDR1 and CDR2 sequences are SGHKS and YYEKEE (reference sequence). The CDR3 covers 12 residues. V was trimmed by 4 bases and J by 8 bases, leaving 7 bases between them. Comment on this clone: Its antigen remains unknown.

Only in-frame clones appear in the TCRdb table, and some are missing; sequencing was by immunoSEQ multiplex PCR. The repertoire has over 300,000 clones, about nine tenths of them found once; the top ten carry around 15%. Whole-study results and caveats: In this cohort, only blood was sampled, and tissue repertoires likely differ.

The receptor's source is a man aged 18 to 29 in good health. V and J are TRBV5-5 and TRBJ1-6; no definite D call. The sample taken for sequencing was memory CD8+ T cells sorted from blood. Specified subset: CD45RO+ cells pooled with CCR7-negative TemRA cells. Written as DNA, the CDR3 is TGTGCCAGCAGCCAACTGTATTCACCCCTCCACTTT. Translating gives CASSQLYSPLHF.